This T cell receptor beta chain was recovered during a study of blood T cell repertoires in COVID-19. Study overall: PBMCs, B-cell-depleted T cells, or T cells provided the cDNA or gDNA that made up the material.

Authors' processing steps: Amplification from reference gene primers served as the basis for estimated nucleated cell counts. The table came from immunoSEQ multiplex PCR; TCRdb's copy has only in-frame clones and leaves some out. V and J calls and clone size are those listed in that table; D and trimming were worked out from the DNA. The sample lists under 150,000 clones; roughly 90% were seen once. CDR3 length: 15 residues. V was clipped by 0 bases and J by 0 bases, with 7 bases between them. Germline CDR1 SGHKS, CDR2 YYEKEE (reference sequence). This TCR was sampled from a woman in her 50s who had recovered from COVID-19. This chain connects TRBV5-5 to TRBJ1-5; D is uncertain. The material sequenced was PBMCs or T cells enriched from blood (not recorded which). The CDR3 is CASSLVAVSNQPQHF. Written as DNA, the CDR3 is TGTGCCAGCAGCTTGGTGGCAGTTAGCAATCAGCCCCAGCATTTT.